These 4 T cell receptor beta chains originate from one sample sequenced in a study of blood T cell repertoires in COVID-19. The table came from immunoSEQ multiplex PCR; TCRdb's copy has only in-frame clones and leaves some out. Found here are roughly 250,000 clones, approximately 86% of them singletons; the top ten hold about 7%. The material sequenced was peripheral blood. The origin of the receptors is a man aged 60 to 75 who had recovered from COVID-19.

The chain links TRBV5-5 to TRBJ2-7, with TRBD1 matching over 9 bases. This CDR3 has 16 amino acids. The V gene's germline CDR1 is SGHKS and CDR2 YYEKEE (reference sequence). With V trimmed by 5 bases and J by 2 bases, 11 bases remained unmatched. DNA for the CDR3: TGTGCCAGCAGGGAATATATGACAGGGGGTCCCTACGAGCAGTACTTC. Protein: CASREYMTGGPYEQYF.

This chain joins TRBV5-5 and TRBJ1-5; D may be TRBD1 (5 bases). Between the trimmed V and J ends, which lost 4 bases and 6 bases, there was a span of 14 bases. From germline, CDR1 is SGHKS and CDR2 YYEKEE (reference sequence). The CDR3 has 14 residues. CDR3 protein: CASSPVQGTQPQHF. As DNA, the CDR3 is TGTGCCAGCAGCCCCGTGCAGGGCACTCAGCCCCAGCATTTT.

The DNA of the CDR3 is TGTGCCAGCAGTTTGGGACAGAACAATGAGCAGTTCTTC. It yields the protein CASSLGQNNEQFF. The rearrangement uses TRBV27 and TRBJ2-1; 7 bases match TRBD1. J lost 5 bases, V lost 3 bases, and 1 base had no gene match. The CDR3 is 13 residues long. Germline values: CDR1 MNHEY, CDR2 SMNVEV (reference sequence).

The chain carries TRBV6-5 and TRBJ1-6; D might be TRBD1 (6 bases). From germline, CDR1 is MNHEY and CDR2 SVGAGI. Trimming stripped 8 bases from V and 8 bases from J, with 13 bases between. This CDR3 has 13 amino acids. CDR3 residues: CASCLQGYSPLHF. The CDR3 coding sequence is TGTGCCAGCTGCCTACAGGGATATTCACCCCTCCACTTT.